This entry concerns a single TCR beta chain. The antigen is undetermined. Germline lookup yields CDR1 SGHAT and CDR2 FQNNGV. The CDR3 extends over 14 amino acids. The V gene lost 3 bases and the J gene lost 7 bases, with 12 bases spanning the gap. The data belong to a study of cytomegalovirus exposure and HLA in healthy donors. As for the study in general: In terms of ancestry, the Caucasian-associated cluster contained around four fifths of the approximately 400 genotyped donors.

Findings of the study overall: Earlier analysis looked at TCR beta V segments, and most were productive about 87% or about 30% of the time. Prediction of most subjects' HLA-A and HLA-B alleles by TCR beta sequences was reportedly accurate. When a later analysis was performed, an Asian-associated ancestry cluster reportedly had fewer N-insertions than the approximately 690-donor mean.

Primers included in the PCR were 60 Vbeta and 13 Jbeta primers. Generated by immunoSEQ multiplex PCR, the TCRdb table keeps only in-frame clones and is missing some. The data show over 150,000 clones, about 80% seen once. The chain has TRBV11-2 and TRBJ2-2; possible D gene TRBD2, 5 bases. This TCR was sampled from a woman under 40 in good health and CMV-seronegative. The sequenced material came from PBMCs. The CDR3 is CASSFSGQVGELFF. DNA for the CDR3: TGTGCCAGCAGCTTCAGCGGCCAGGTCGGGGAGCTGTTTTTT. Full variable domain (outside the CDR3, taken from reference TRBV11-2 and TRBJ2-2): EAGVAQSPRYKIIEKRQSVAFWCNPISGHATLYWYQQILGQGPKLLIQFQNNGVVDDSQLPKDRFSAERLKGVDSTLKIQPAKLEDSAVYLCASSFSGQVGELFFGEGSRLTVL.